These 17 T cell receptor beta chains were sequenced from one sample in a study of CD8 T cells in ankylosing spondylitis. TCRdb fed the 5' RACE reads into MiXCR, producing one record per CDR3 protein. The sample holds 85,000 to 100,000 distinct CDR3 sequences, roughly 9.6% seen once. Material: blood, either unsorted or a sorted T cell fraction (not recorded which). The source is a male donor with ankylosing spondylitis or in good health (not recorded which).

There are many counts of this clonotype. The genes are TRBV12-3 or TRBV12-4 and TRBJ2-7, with D perhaps matching TRBD1 or TRBD2 (5 bases each). This CDR3 comprises 15 residues. Trimming removed 5 bases from V and 5 bases from J, with 19 bases in between. DNA of the CDR3: TGTGCCAGCAGTCGGGACGAGAGATACCCAGACGAGCAGTACTTC. This gives the protein CASSRDERYPDEQYF.

This clonotype occurred a few times. The V gene is TRBV7-8, the J gene TRBJ2-7, with D unclear. This CDR3 is built from 15 residues. V dropped 5 bases and J dropped 5 bases, with 19 bases sitting between them. The germline CDR1 and CDR2 sequences are SGHVS and FQNEAQ. The CDR3 here is CASSRRPTSDHEQYF. CDR3 DNA: TGTGCCAGCAGCCGGCGGCCAACTTCGGACCACGAGCAGTACTTC.

This clonotype was observed many times. The chain links TRBV29-1 to TRBJ1-2, with 7 positions matching TRBD1. This CDR3 has 14 amino acids. V shed 4 bases, J shed 4 bases, and the junction held 9 bases outside the gene matches. CDR1 is SQVTM, CDR2 ANQGSEA, per germline. The CDR3 region is CSVAIPTGPYGYTF. The DNA of the CDR3 is TGCAGCGTTGCTATCCCGACAGGGCCCTATGGCTACACCTTC. The variable domain in full, with the rest retrieved from reference TRBV29-1 and TRBJ1-2, is SAVISQKPSRDICQRGTSLTIQCQVDSQVTMMFWYRQQPGQSLTLIATANQGSEATYESGFVIDKFPISRPNLTFSTLTVSNMSPEDSSIYLCSVAIPTGPYGYTFGSGTRLTVV.

This clonotype was detected ten times or more. The chain joins TRBV20-1 to TRBJ2-1; the D gene is possibly TRBD1 (6 bases). The CDR3 spans 12 residues. The germline gives CDR1 DFQATT, CDR2 SNEGSKA (reference sequence). The V and J ends lost 6 bases and 9 bases respectively, with 15 bases between them. CDR3 nucleotides: TGCAGTGCCACGTACAGGGCGCGTGAGCAGTTCTTC. This gives the protein CSATYRAREQFF.

This clonotype was observed many times. The J gene is TRBJ2-7, the V gene TRBV12-3 or TRBV12-4; D uncertain. The CDR3 totals 14 residues. With 6 bases removed from V and 0 bases from J, the gap between germline ends came to 12 bases. This CDR3 reads CASSSPPGSYEQYF. CDR3 DNA: TGTGCCAGCAGCTCCCCTCCGGGCTCCTACGAGCAGTACTTC.

A remark on this clonotype: A read error may be the cause here, since a much bigger clone is one base away. The chain employs TRBV12-3 or TRBV12-4 and TRBJ2-3; D is uncertain. The CDR3 totals 12 residues. The CDR3 sequence: CVSSEHTDTQYF. As DNA, the CDR3 is TGTGTCAGCTCAGAACACACAGATACGCAGTATTTT.

This clonotype showed up many times. This chain links TRBV7-8 with TRBJ2-3, with unresolved D. The CDR3 loop spans 13 amino acids. Germline CDR1 and CDR2: SGHVS and FQNEAQ. Trimming removed 5 bases at V and 2 bases at J, with 8 bases between. This chain's CDR3 is CASSLGSTDTQYF. Written as DNA, the CDR3 is TGTGCCAGCAGCCTGGGATCCACAGATACGCAGTATTTT.

Many counts were recorded for this clonotype. The genes are TRBV29-1 and TRBJ2-3; unclear D gene. This CDR3 spans 11 amino acids. Germline V gives CDR1 SQVTM, CDR2 ANQGSEA. Trimming shortened V by 4 bases and J by 9 bases, and 11 bases separated the two germline ends. The CDR3 loop is CSVVVQRTQYF. The CDR3 DNA follows: TGCAGCGTTGTCGTCCAGCGAACGCAGTATTTT.

This clonotype was seen ten or more times. The chain joins TRBV10-2 to TRBJ2-5; 7 positions agree with TRBD1. The CDR3 runs to 14 residues. The V gene end was trimmed by 1 base and the J gene end by 5 bases; junction bases not matched to a gene: 4. CDR1 is WSHSY and CDR2 is SAAADI in the germline V gene. The CDR3 spells CASSEYRGGETQYF. CDR3 coding DNA: TGCGCCAGCAGTGAGTACAGGGGCGGCGAGACCCAGTACTTC.

This clonotype was seen at least ten times. A read error may account for a junction end that differs from germline. The chain combines TRBV20-1 with TRBJ1-5; weak D call: TRBD1 (6 bases). CDR3 size: 13 residues. The germline CDR1 and CDR2 sequences are DFQATT and SNEGSKA (reference sequence). The CDR3 bases are TGCAGTGCTAGTGGCAGGGACAATCGGCCCCAGCATTTT. Amino acids: CSASGRDNRPQHF.

The chain recombines TRBV9 with TRBJ1-1, with D maybe TRBD1 (5 bases). Germline CDR1 reads SGDLS; CDR2 reads YYNGEE. V was shortened by 1 base and J by 5 bases, with 30 bases between the two germline ends. This CDR3 is built from 20 residues. The CDR3 bases are TGTGCCAGCAGCGTACAGGCCGGAGGTGGCGGTTCTAAAGGGGTGACTGAAGCTTTCTTT. Protein: CASSVQAGGGGSKGVTEAFF. Full variable domain (missing parts from reference TRBV9 and TRBJ1-1): DSGVTQTPKHLITATGQRVTLRCSPRSGDLSVYWYQQSLDQGLQFLIQYYNGEERAKGNILERFSAQQFPDLHSELNLSSLELGDSALYFCASSVQAGGGGSKGVTEAFFGQGTRLTVV.

This clonotype was detected many times. The chain has TRBV20-1 and TRBJ1-6, with a possible D match to TRBD1 (5 bases). The CDR3 consists of 10 residues. Trimming removed 7 bases from V and 9 bases from J, with 7 bases in between. From germline, CDR1 is DFQATT and CDR2 SNEGSKA (reference sequence). CDR3 protein: CSVGASPLHF. The CDR3 DNA sequence: TGCAGTGTCGGGGCTTCACCCCTCCACTTT.

V is TRBV7-2 and J is TRBJ2-5, with 7 bases identical to TRBD1. The CDR3 covers 14 residues. Trimming cost V 4 bases and J 5 bases; bases outside gene matches: 7. Per the germline V gene, CDR1 is SGHTA and CDR2 is FQGNSA. The CDR3 bases are TGTGCCAGCAGCTCACAGGGGTGGGGGGAGACCCAGTACTTC. This translates into CASSSQGWGETQYF.

This clonotype came up a few times. The chain couples TRBV13 to TRBJ2-2; D gene ambiguous. The CDR3 is made up of 15 amino acids. The germline V gene encodes CDR1 PRHDT and CDR2 FYEKMQ (reference sequence). V shed 3 bases and J shed 1 base, with 9 bases lying between them. This CDR3 reads CASSLLRVNTGELFF. For the CDR3, the DNA is TGTGCCAGCAGCTTGCTTCGGGTGAACACCGGGGAGCTGTTTTTT.

This clonotype was observed a handful of times. The V gene is TRBV18, the J gene TRBJ1-1; D is uncertain. Trimming shortened V by 4 bases and J by 0 bases, and 12 bases separated the two germline ends. Germline loops: CDR1 KGHSH, CDR2 LQKENI. This CDR3 has 15 residues. CDR3 bases: TGTGCCAGCTCACAAGAGGGAGCCATGAACACTGAAGCTTTCTTT. Protein product: CASSQEGAMNTEAFF.

This clonotype was counted ten times or more. J is TRBJ1-1 and V is TRBV5-1; D unresolved. The ends were cut back, 1 base at V and 0 bases at J, with 19 bases in the middle. Germline V gives CDR1 SGHRS, CDR2 YFSETQ. The CDR3 runs to 18 residues. The CDR3 reads CASSLYTENHPMNTEAFF. Here the CDR3 DNA reads TGCGCCAGCAGCTTGTATACGGAGAATCACCCGATGAACACTGAAGCTTTCTTT.

Many counts were recorded for this clonotype. CDR3 bases: TGCGCCAGCAGCCTGGGAGGAGGAAACACTGAAGCTTTCTTT. This encodes CASSLGGGNTEAFF. The V gene is TRBV5-1, the J gene TRBJ1-1; D not resolved. The CDR3 is made up of 14 amino acids. V lost 4 bases and J lost 2, with 12 bases in between. CDR1 is SGHRS and CDR2 is YFSETQ in the germline V gene. Full variable domain (outside the CDR3, taken from reference TRBV5-1 and TRBJ1-1): KAGVTQTPRYLIKTRGQQVTLSCSPISGHRSVSWYQQTPGQGLQFLFEYFSETQRNKGNFPGRFSGRQFSNSRSEMNVSTLELGDSALYLCASSLGGGNTEAFFGQGTRLTVV.